What follows are 30 T cell receptor beta chains derived from one specimen sequenced in a study of T cells in narcolepsy. Clones were sequenced by immunoSEQ multiplex PCR, and TCRdb holds only the in-frame ones, with some missing. Counted here are around 3,500 clones, approximately 65% occurring once; the ten biggest clones make up 55% to 65%. Sample: CD45RA- memory CD8+ T cells from PBMCs. The source of these receptors is a human donor with narcolepsy.

This clone was counted only a few times. The V gene is TRBV7-3, the J gene TRBJ1-3; no clear D. The germline V gene encodes CDR1 SGHTA and CDR2 FQGTGA. V lost 6 bases, J lost 11 bases, and 14 bases lay in between. This CDR3 comprises 12 residues. CDR3 residues: CASRQMGGPIYF. The CDR3 DNA is TGTGCCAGCAGGCAAATGGGAGGCCCCATATATTTT.

The chain uses TRBV27 and TRBJ2-1; D possibly uses TRBD1 or TRBD2 (7 bases each). Trimming shortened V by 6 bases and J by 2 bases, and 11 bases separated the two germline ends. The germline V gene encodes CDR1 MNHEY and CDR2 SMNVEV (reference sequence). The length of the CDR3 is 14 residues. CDR3 DNA: TGTGCCAGCAGCCCAGGGGGGGCCTACAATGAGCAGTTCTTC. Residues: CASSPGGAYNEQFF.

This chain links TRBV7-9 with TRBJ2-1; 11 bases agree with TRBD2. The CDR3 is 17 residues long. The ends lost 5 bases at V and 5 bases at J; junction bases unmatched: 11. Germline values: CDR1 SEHNR, CDR2 FQNEAQ (reference sequence). CDR3 loop: CASSAHQGGLADNEQFF. In DNA form, the CDR3 reads TGTGCCAGCAGCGCCCATCAGGGGGGACTAGCGGACAATGAGCAGTTCTTC.

This clone occurred a few times. V is TRBV29-1 and J is TRBJ2-3; 9 bases are shared with TRBD1. V shed 6 bases, J shed 4 bases, and the junction held 8 bases outside the gene matches. Germline loops: CDR1 SQVTM, CDR2 ANQGSEA. The CDR3 totals 14 residues. The CDR3 DNA reads as TGCAGCGTCGGTACAGGGGGCGCGCCAGATACGCAGTATTTT. Translating it yields CSVGTGGAPDTQYF.

The CDR3 spells CASSVGGGGGNQPQHF. The DNA of the CDR3 is TGTGCCAGCAGCGTAGGCGGGGGAGGCGGCAATCAGCCCCAGCATTTT. The V gene is TRBV9, the J gene TRBJ1-5, with a possible D match to TRBD1 (5 bases). Trimming took 0 bases from V and 2 from J, leaving 12 bases between them. This CDR3 is 16 amino acids long. Germline V gives CDR1 SGDLS, CDR2 YYNGEE.

CDR3 sequence reads: CASSDEARGYRTDTQYF. CDR3 DNA sequence: TGTGCCAGCAGTGATGAAGCGCGGGGGTACCGCACAGATACGCAGTATTTT. The V gene is TRBV6-1, the J gene TRBJ2-3; 7 bases fit TRBD2. V dropped 3 bases and J dropped 1; count of bases not matched to a gene: 10. The CDR3 spans 17 residues. Germline assignment: CDR1 MNHNS and CDR2 SASEGT.

This chain links TRBV6-5 with TRBJ1-3; no definite D call. The CDR3 loop spans 14 amino acids. The V gene's germline CDR1 is MNHEY and CDR2 SVGAGI. V was clipped by 6 bases and J by 0 bases, with 9 bases between them. Here the CDR3 reads CASRGLNSGNTIYF. The CDR3 bases are TGTGCCAGCAGAGGACTGAACTCTGGAAACACCATATATTTT.

The chain is built from TRBV19 and TRBJ2-5, with no clear D. V was shortened by 1 base and J by 4 bases, with 13 bases between the two germline ends. Germline CDR1 LNHDA, CDR2 SQIVND (reference sequence). This CDR3 spans 15 amino acids. CDR3 sequence (DNA): TGTGCCAGTAGTATAGTAAAGGCCCCAGGAGAGACCCAGTACTTC. Its translation is CASSIVKAPGETQYF.

This chain connects TRBV7-6 to TRBJ2-5; D not resolved. V lost 0 bases, J lost 1 base, and 9 bases lay in between. The CDR3 loop spans 15 amino acids. In germline, CDR1 is SGHVS, CDR2 FNYEAQ. This chain's CDR3 is CASSLALTGQETQYF. The CDR3, as DNA: TGTGCCAGCAGCTTAGCGCTCACTGGCCAAGAGACCCAGTACTTC. Filled out from reference TRBV7-6 and TRBJ2-5, the complete variable domain reads GAGVSQSPRYKVTKRGQDVALRCDPISGHVSLYWYRQALGQGPEFLTYFNYEAQQDKSGLPNDRFSAERPEGSISTLTIQRTEQRDSAMYRCASSLALTGQETQYFGPGTRLLVL.

V and J are TRBV4-1 and TRBJ2-6; D remains ambiguous. Germline values: CDR1 MGHRA, CDR2 YSYEKL. The CDR3 covers 17 residues. Trimming took 0 bases from V and 0 from J, leaving 9 bases between them. CDR3 DNA: TGCGCCAGCAGCCAAGAAGAAGGGCCCTCTGGGGCCAACGTCCTGACTTTC. It codes for CASSQEEGPSGANVLTF.

V is TRBV5-6 and J is TRBJ1-5; D gene unclear. Germline CDR1 reads SGHDT; CDR2 reads YYEEEE. The CDR3 has 14 residues. Trimming pared 4 bases from V and 4 bases from J, leaving 12 bases between. The CDR3 loop is CASSPFRGNQPQHF. In DNA, the CDR3 is TGTGCCAGCAGCCCCTTCCGGGGTAATCAGCCCCAGCATTTT.

This chain uses TRBV5-4 with TRBJ1-5; maybe TRBD1 (5 bases). This CDR3 has 18 residues. Germline lookup yields CDR1 SGHNT and CDR2 YYREEE (reference sequence). The V gene lost 4 bases and the J gene lost 0 bases, with 20 bases spanning the gap. CDR3 in amino acids: CASSHHDSKFYSNQPQHF. As DNA, the CDR3 is TGTGCCAGCAGCCACCATGACAGTAAATTTTATAGCAATCAGCCCCAGCATTTT.

Sample share makes this clone medium-sized. V gene TRBV6-1 combines with J gene TRBJ1-4; tentative D call: TRBD1 (5 bases). In germline, CDR1 is MNHNS, CDR2 SASEGT. Trimming removed 6 bases from V and 4 bases from J, with 12 bases in between. The CDR3 is 14 amino acids. CDR3 sequence: CASSTGQINEKLFF. The CDR3 nucleotides read TGTGCCAGCAGCACGGGGCAGATTAATGAAAAACTGTTTTTT.

The chain combines TRBV7-6 with TRBJ2-1; D is unclear. Trimming cost V 5 bases and J 0 bases, with 14 bases left between them. Germline lookup yields CDR1 SGHVS and CDR2 FNYEAQ. The CDR3 length is 16 residues. The DNA of the CDR3 is TGTGCCAGCAGCCCGACCCAGTCTGGCTCCTACAATGAGCAGTTCTTC. As protein: CASSPTQSGSYNEQFF.

This clone has only a few counts. The same CDR3 can be traced to other DNA sequences in this sample. The V call is TRBV9, the J call TRBJ2-5; perhaps TRBD2 as D (7 bases). Germline CDR1 and CDR2: SGDLS and YYNGEE. The length of the CDR3 is 15 residues. V was trimmed by 0 bases and J by 1 base, leaving 10 bases between them. CDR3: CASSVGGGPQETQYF. DNA for the CDR3: TGTGCCAGCAGCGTAGGGGGGGGGCCCCAAGAGACCCAGTACTTC. Looking up the rest from reference TRBV9 and TRBJ2-5 gives the full variable domain: DSGVTQTPKHLITATGQRVTLRCSPRSGDLSVYWYQQSLDQGLQFLIQYYNGEERAKGNILERFSAQQFPDLHSELNLSSLELGDSALYFCASSVGGGPQETQYFGPGTRLLVL.

With regard to this clone: An end of the junction differs from the germline gene, which may be a read error. V gene TRBV6-1 combines with J gene TRBJ1-6; D perhaps matches TRBD1 (6 bases). Germline CDR1 reads MNHNS; CDR2 reads SASEGT. This CDR3 region has 16 residues. This CDR3 reads CAISGRQDDYNSPLHF. The CDR3 bases are TGTGCCATCAGTGGGCGACAGGACGACTATAATTCACCCCTCCACTTT.

This clone was seen once. The chain has TRBV4-2 and TRBJ1-1; D is undetermined. The ends were cut back, 5 bases at V and 1 base at J, with 11 bases in the middle. This CDR3 has 14 amino acids. Germline V gene sequence: CDR1 LGHNA, CDR2 YNFKEQ. The CDR3 loop reads CASSENSENTEAFF. The CDR3 DNA sequence: TGTGCCAGCAGCGAGAACTCGGAGAACACTGAAGCTTTCTTT.

In DNA, the CDR3 is TGTGCCAGCAGCTCCGTCCCGGGACAGGGCCGAAAAGGGGGCTACACCTTC. It specifies CASSSVPGQGRKGGYTF. The chain couples TRBV7-3 to TRBJ1-2; 9 nucleotides match TRBD1. The V segment lost 4 bases and the J segment 8 bases; nucleotides outside the gene matches: 17. This CDR3 has 17 amino acids. Germline loops: CDR1 SGHTA, CDR2 FQGTGA.

The rearrangement joins TRBV5-4 to TRBJ1-2, with 7 bases matching TRBD1. This CDR3 has 14 residues. In germline, CDR1 is SGHNT, CDR2 YYREEE (reference sequence). With 4 bases clipped from V and 2 bases from J, the junction kept 5 bases outside the gene matches. CDR3 in DNA: TGTGCCAGCAGCCCCCGACAGGGAAACTATGGCTACACCTTC. Its protein product is CASSPRQGNYGYTF.

This rearrangement joins TRBV10-3 to TRBJ1-5; tentative D call: TRBD1 (5 bases). Trimming removed 7 bases from V and 7 bases from J, with 17 bases in between. The CDR3 totals 14 residues. Per the germline V gene, CDR1 is ENHRY and CDR2 is SYGVKD. The CDR3: CAIKGVGGGQPQHF. The DNA of the CDR3 is TGTGCCATCAAGGGCGTCGGCGGGGGGCAGCCCCAGCATTTT.

There are a few counts of this clone. This rearrangement joins TRBV7-9 to TRBJ2-1; D remains ambiguous. The germline gives CDR1 SEHNR, CDR2 FQNEAQ (reference sequence). The CDR3 totals 12 residues. V was cut by 5 bases and J by 6 bases, with 8 bases left in between. The chain's CDR3 is CASSDLGNEQFF. CDR3 nucleotide sequence: TGTGCCAGCAGCGACCTAGGCAATGAGCAGTTCTTC.

A few counts support this clone. The chain links TRBV6-6 to TRBJ2-1, with D unresolved. This CDR3 is built from 15 residues. CDR1 is MNHNY and CDR2 is SVGAGI in the germline V gene (reference sequence). V was pared by 0 bases and J by 8 bases, with 14 bases between. CDR3 nucleotide sequence: TGTGCCAGCAGTTACTCGAGCAGGCTTATTGATGAGCAGTTCTTC. This sequence encodes CASSYSSRLIDEQFF.

This sequence joins TRBV30 and TRBJ1-2, with D tentatively TRBD1 (5 bases). From germline, CDR1 is GTSNPN and CDR2 SVGIG (reference sequence). CDR3 length: 14 residues. V lost 2 bases and J 2 bases, leaving 12 bases between the germline ends. CDR3 in amino acids: CAWSPGTQNYGYTF. The CDR3 DNA reads as TGTGCCTGGAGTCCGGGGACTCAAAACTATGGCTACACCTTC. Full variable domain (rest looked up from reference TRBV30 and TRBJ1-2): SQTIHQWPATLVQPVGSPLSLECTVEGTSNPNLYWYRQAAGRGLQLLFYSVGIGQISSEVPQNLSASRPQDRQFILSSKKLLLSDSGFYLCAWSPGTQNYGYTFGSGTRLTVV.

The V and J genes are TRBV5-6 and TRBJ2-3; 8 nucleotides match TRBD2. The germline V gene encodes CDR1 SGHDT and CDR2 YYEEEE. The CDR3 extends over 15 amino acids. Trimming took 7 bases from V and 2 from J; bases not matched to a gene: 9. As DNA, the CDR3 is TGTGCCAGCCGCGGCGAGCGGGGGCACACAGATACGCAGTATTTT. Protein sequence: CASRGERGHTDTQYF.

V and J are TRBV23-1 and TRBJ1-6, with unresolved D. TRBV23-1 is marked as an open reading frame, function uncertain. CDR3 size: 10 residues. Trimming left V 0 bases short and J 13 bases short, with 1 base between. CDR3 in amino acids: CASSQSPLHF. The CDR3 DNA reads as TGCGCCAGCAGTCAATCGCCCCTCCACTTT.

In regard to this clone: The conserved phenylalanine or tryptophan is not found at the CDR3 terminus, so this likely reflects a read error. This chain connects TRBV6-4 to TRBJ2-3; D may be TRBD2 (5 bases). The CDR3 contains 13 residues. The germline CDR1 and CDR2 sequences are MRHNA and SNTAGT. Trimming removed 8 bases from V and 0 bases from J, with 9 bases in between. In nucleotides, the CDR3 is TGTGCCAGCTCGCGGGTTAGCACAGATACGCAGTATTCT. Its protein product is CASSRVSTDTQYS.

The chain's CDR3 is CASSQDPRGTEAFF. The CDR3 DNA reads TGCGCCAGCAGCCAAGACCCCAGGGGGACTGAAGCTTTCTTT. The chain has TRBV4-3 and TRBJ1-1; the match to TRBD1 covers 7 bases. The CDR3 spans 14 residues. Per the germline V gene, CDR1 is LGHNA and CDR2 is YSLEER. The V and J ends lost 0 bases and 5 bases, in that order; junction bases with no gene match: 3.

This clone was recorded only once. The chain links TRBV7-9 to TRBJ1-1, with no clear D. The CDR3 loop spans 12 amino acids. Germline V gene lookup returns CDR1 SEHNR and CDR2 FQNEAQ (reference sequence). V was pared by 5 bases and J by 2 bases, with 6 bases between. The CDR3, as DNA: TGTGCCAGCAGCCGAGAAAACACTGAAGCTTTCTTT. Translation: CASSRENTEAFF.

The gene calls are TRBV5-7 and TRBJ2-7; tentative D call: TRBD2 (6 bases). TRBV5-7 is recorded as an ORF, its role being uncertain. With 0 bases removed from V and 5 bases from J, the gap between germline ends came to 18 bases. The CDR3 totals 16 residues. CDR3 nucleotides: TGTGCCAGCAGCTTGGGAACAACGGGGGTGTACAACGAGCAGTACTTC. Encoded protein: CASSLGTTGVYNEQYF.

The chain links TRBV29-1 to TRBJ2-3; D not resolved. The CDR3 length is 12 residues. Germline CDR1 is SQVTM and CDR2 is ANQGSEA. V was clipped by 0 bases and J by 4 bases, with 5 bases between them. This chain's CDR3 is CSVEDRADTQYF. The CDR3 DNA reads TGCAGCGTTGAAGATAGGGCAGATACGCAGTATTTT.